Below are 5 T cell receptor beta chains sequenced from a single sample in a study of blood T cell repertoires in COVID-19. The table came from immunoSEQ multiplex PCR; TCRdb's copy has only in-frame clones and leaves some out. The sample includes about 120,000 clones, around 89% of them seen just once. Sequencing used peripheral blood. The receptor set was obtained from a man aged 50-60 years with acute or convalescent COVID-19.

This chain uses TRBV16 with TRBJ1-5; 8 bases agree with TRBD1. The CDR3 is 19 amino acids. Unmatched junction bases numbered 15, after V lost 3 bases and J lost 2 bases. Per the germline V gene, CDR1 is KGHSY and CDR2 is FQNENV. The CDR3 bases are TGTGCCAGCAGCCACTTGCAGGGGGCAGGGGGCAGTGGCAATCAGCCCCAGCATTTT. It specifies CASSHLQGAGGSGNQPQHF.

The rearrangement joins TRBV6-5 to TRBJ1-1, with D possibly TRBD1 on 5 matching bases. The CDR3 has 13 amino acids. CDR1 and CDR2 from the germline V gene are MNHEY and SVGAGI. V lost 7 bases and J 5 bases, leaving 14 bases between the germline ends. CDR3 sequence: CASIKPGGTEAFF. The CDR3 DNA reads as TGTGCCAGCATCAAACCGGGGGGAACTGAAGCTTTCTTT.

In regard to this clone: A junction end diverges from the germline sequence, so it may reflect a read error. DNA for the CDR3: TGTGCCACCAGTGAGCCGGGGGGAAAAAATCAGCCCCAGCATTTT. Protein sequence: CATSEPGGKNQPQHF. This chain links TRBV2 with TRBJ1-5; D is possibly TRBD1 (5 bases). This CDR3 has 15 residues. CDR1 and CDR2 (germline): SNHLY, FYNNEI.

This CDR3 reads CASSLDPTGEQYF. The CDR3, as DNA: TGTGCCAGCAGCTTAGATCCAACCGGCGAGCAGTACTTC. V gene TRBV7-6 combines with J gene TRBJ2-7; D gene uncertain. Germline-derived CDR1 and CDR2 are SGHVS and FNYEAQ. V was pared by 1 base and J by 6 bases, with 10 bases between. The CDR3 totals 13 residues. The variable domain in full, with the rest retrieved from reference TRBV7-6 and TRBJ2-7, is GAGVSQSPRYKVTKRGQDVALRCDPISGHVSLYWYRQALGQGPEFLTYFNYEAQQDKSGLPNDRFSAERPEGSISTLTIQRTEQRDSAMYRCASSLDPTGEQYFGPGTRLTVT.

The chain is built from TRBV28 and TRBJ2-1; TRBD2 agrees at 9 bases. Looked up from germline, CDR1 is MDHEN and CDR2 is SYDVKM. Losses at the gene ends were 5 bases for V and 9 bases for J; bases not matched to a gene: 11. The CDR3 sequence is 15 residues long. This CDR3 reads CASSLTGTSPIEQFF. As DNA, the CDR3 is TGTGCCAGCAGTCTTACCGGGACTAGCCCCATTGAGCAGTTCTTC.